This T cell receptor (beta chain) came from a study of T cell repertoires in cytomegalovirus infection. About the research overall: Indications of both CMV infection and matching HLA type were provided by public TCR beta signatures. Study outcomes and limitations: Ex vivo, HLA-C-restricted CMV-specific TCR beta clonotypes prevailed over the rest of the response. Adding up the frequency of public TCR beta families identified people who carried CMV plus the relevant HLA.

The CDR3 sequence is 16 residues long. The V and J ends lost 5 bases and 7 bases, in that order; junction bases with no gene match: 13. The germline V gene has CDR1 DFQATT and CDR2 SNEGSKA (reference sequence). This clonotype was observed a handful of times. The antigen remains unidentified. TCRdb re-called the reads with MiXCR, one entry per CDR3 protein. The sample has roughly 720,000 distinct CDR3 sequences; under 40% are singletons. This TCR was recovered from a human donor in good health (CMV status not recorded). Some clones in this sample may be carry-over from other donors' samples. The chain carries TRBV20-1 and TRBJ2-1, with 11 bases matching TRBD2. The source material was PBMCs. The CDR3 bases are TGCAGTGCTTTAGCGGGAGGGCCGGGACAGACAAATGAGCAGTTCTTC. It is translated as CSALAGGPGQTNEQFF.